Each of the 27 T cell receptor beta chains below was sequenced from the same sample in a study of T cells after posttransplantation cyclophosphamide. The method was immunoSEQ multiplex PCR; TCRdb's version includes in-frame clones alone and lacks a portion of them. The repertoire has about 33,000 clones, none seen only once; the ten largest take approximately 4.3%. Sequencing was performed on PBMCs. These receptors all stem from a woman aged 30 to 39 in good health and a related stem cell transplant donor.

This clone was counted many times. The chain carries TRBV19 and TRBJ1-3, with 8 nucleotides matching TRBD1. Germline V gene sequence: CDR1 LNHDA, CDR2 SQIVND (reference sequence). V trimming: 5 bases; J trimming: 4 bases; junction bases outside the gene matches: 13. CDR3 length: 17 residues. CDR3 sequence (DNA): TGTGCCAGTAGTGATAACGACAGGGGCCTTGGAGGAAACACCATATATTTT. Its translation is CASSDNDRGLGGNTIYF.

This clone has more than one count but fewer than ten. J is TRBJ1-5 and V is TRBV6-1, with D tentatively TRBD1 (6 bases). V lost 6 bases and J 5 bases, leaving 17 bases between the germline ends. Germline-derived CDR1 and CDR2 are MNHNS and SASEGT. This CDR3 region has 15 residues. CDR3 amino acids: CASSEGTPGYQPQHF. The CDR3 region has the DNA TGTGCCAGCAGCGAGGGGACACCGGGGTATCAGCCCCAGCATTTT.

This clone was seen a few times. This sequence joins TRBV28 and TRBJ1-2, with a tentative D call TRBD1 (5 bases). Trimming shortened V by 1 base and J by 4 bases, and 10 bases separated the two germline ends. Germline CDR1 and CDR2: MDHEN and SYDVKM. The CDR3 is made up of 14 amino acids. CDR3 sequence: CASSLSSGSYGYTF. As DNA, the CDR3 is TGTGCCAGCAGTTTATCATCAGGGAGCTATGGCTACACCTTC.

This clone was counted many times. The chain links TRBV7-2 to TRBJ2-4; D is unclear. Germline CDR1 and CDR2: SGHTA and FQGNSA. With 5 bases removed from V and 0 bases from J, the gap between germline ends came to 11 bases. The CDR3 contains 15 residues. CDR3: CASSPPSLAKNIQYF. The CDR3 bases are TGTGCCAGCAGCCCCCCGTCCCTAGCCAAAAACATTCAGTACTTC.

The chain has TRBV6-1 and TRBJ1-1; 9 bases align to TRBD1. The CDR3 is made up of 16 amino acids. The germline gives CDR1 MNHNS, CDR2 SASEGT. The junction had 7 bases not matched to a gene; V was cut back by 0 bases and J by 5 bases. The CDR3 here is CASSEAGQGGATEAFF. Here the CDR3 DNA reads TGTGCCAGCAGTGAAGCGGGACAGGGTGGGGCGACTGAAGCTTTCTTT.

Ten or more counts support this clone. The CDR3 DNA reads as TGTGCCAGCAGTGATTTTCTAGCGACTTCGGGAACCTACGAGCAGTACTTC. It specifies CASSDFLATSGTYEQYF. This rearrangement joins TRBV2 to TRBJ2-7, with a tentative D call TRBD2 (6 bases). The CDR3 sequence is 17 residues long. Trimming took 3 bases from V and 2 from J, leaving 20 bases between them. From germline, CDR1 is SNHLY and CDR2 FYNNEI.

This clone was seen more than once but under ten times. V usage is TRBV29-1 and J usage is TRBJ2-7; D may be TRBD2 (7 bases). This CDR3 is built from 12 residues. Deletions cut 1 base from V and 5 bases from J, with 9 bases between. CDR1 and CDR2 (germline): SQVTM, ANQGSEA. CDR3 DNA: TGCAGCGTTGAAGGGGGGGGCAACGAGCAGTACTTC. Protein sequence: CSVEGGGNEQYF.

This clone was seen ten or more times. The CDR3, as DNA: TGTGCCAGCAGCTTAGACAATAACTATGGCTACACCTTC. Protein product: CASSLDNNYGYTF. The chain combines TRBV7-2 with TRBJ1-2; unclear D gene. CDR3 length: 13 residues. In germline, CDR1 is SGHTA, CDR2 FQGNSA. V lost 1 base, J lost 1 base, and 4 bases lay in between.

This clone was recorded at least ten times. The genes are TRBV19 and TRBJ2-1; TRBD2 matches at 9 bases. Germline V gene lookup returns CDR1 LNHDA and CDR2 SQIVND (reference sequence). Trimming at V came to 7 bases and at J to 4 bases, leaving 8 bases not matched to a gene. This CDR3 is built from 15 residues. The CDR3 sequence is CASTPSSGGYNEQFF. In DNA, the CDR3 is TGTGCCAGTACCCCGAGTAGCGGGGGATACAATGAGCAGTTCTTC.

This clone has a count of ten or more. The chain combines TRBV28 with TRBJ2-7; TRBD1 matches at 7 bases. Germline CDR1 is MDHEN and CDR2 is SYDVKM. There are 14 residues in the CDR3. J was trimmed by 2 bases and V by 5 bases; bases with no gene match: 6. The CDR3 DNA sequence: TGTGCCAGCAGTACCGACAGGGTCACCTACGAGCAGTACTTC. Protein: CASSTDRVTYEQYF.

This sequence joins TRBV11-2 and TRBJ1-6; D might be TRBD1 (6 bases). This CDR3 has 15 residues. V was trimmed by 1 base and J by 6 bases, leaving 10 bases between them. The V gene's germline CDR1 is SGHAT and CDR2 FQNNGV. The CDR3 nucleotides read TGTGCCAGCAGCTTAGGAGTCAGGGGTAATTCACCCCTCCACTTT. Translated: CASSLGVRGNSPLHF. The variable domain in full, with the rest retrieved from reference TRBV11-2 and TRBJ1-6, is EAGVAQSPRYKIIEKRQSVAFWCNPISGHATLYWYQQILGQGPKLLIQFQNNGVVDDSQLPKDRFSAERLKGVDSTLKIQPAKLEDSAVYLCASSLGVRGNSPLHFGNGTRLTVT.

The table lists this clone with many counts. The V and J genes are TRBV19 and TRBJ1-4; TRBD1 might be the D (5 bases). The CDR3 length is 17 residues. The V end lost 6 bases, the J end lost 0 bases, and 17 bases lay between the germline ends. CDR1 is LNHDA and CDR2 is SQIVND in the germline V gene (reference sequence). The CDR3 coding sequence is TGTGCCAGTAGCATACAGACAGCAGCTGCAACTAATGAAAAACTGTTTTTT. Translating it yields CASSIQTAAATNEKLFF. The full variable domain, its missing parts supplied by reference TRBV19 and TRBJ1-4, is DGGITQSPKYLFRKEGQNVTLSCEQNLNHDAMYWYRQDPGQGLRLIYYSQIVNDFQKGDIAEGYSVSREKKESFPLTVTSAQKNPTAFYLCASSIQTAAATNEKLFFGSGTQLSVL.

This clone has a count of ten or more. The chain has TRBV10-3 and TRBJ2-5; 10 bases match TRBD2. CDR1 and CDR2 (germline): ENHRY, SYGVKD. V shed 3 bases and J 4 bases; nucleotides not matched to a gene: 8. There are 16 residues in the CDR3. The CDR3 is CAISDLIAGGGETQYF. Written as DNA, the CDR3 is TGTGCCATCAGTGACCTGATAGCGGGGGGTGGAGAGACCCAGTACTTC.

In this sample, this clone turned up a few times. The chain couples TRBV12-3 or TRBV12-4 to TRBJ2-5, with 10 bases identical to TRBD2. The CDR3 runs 14 residues. Trimming took 6 bases from V and 1 from J; bases not matched to a gene: 2. In DNA, the CDR3 is TGTGCCAGCAGGAGCGGGGGGGGCCAAGAGACCCAGTACTTC. This sequence encodes CASRSGGGQETQYF.

This clone was counted ten times or more. The chain recombines TRBV11-2 with TRBJ1-6; D gene unclear. Germline CDR1 SGHAT, CDR2 FQNNGV. V dropped 5 bases and J dropped 6 bases, with 14 bases sitting between them. The CDR3 covers 15 residues. The CDR3 sequence: CASSIGSRSNSPLHF. CDR3 DNA sequence: TGTGCCAGCAGCATAGGGAGCAGGTCTAATTCACCCCTCCACTTT.

This clone has a count of ten or more. V is TRBV7-3 and J is TRBJ2-3; TRBD2 matches 9 bases. The CDR3 is 16 residues long. Per the germline V gene, CDR1 is SGHTA and CDR2 is FQGTGA. Unmatched junction bases numbered 5, after V lost 2 bases and J lost 2 bases. DNA of the CDR3: TGTGCCAGCAGCTTAGAAGCGGGGGGTACCACAGATACGCAGTATTTT. It yields the protein CASSLEAGGTTDTQYF.

In this sample, this clone turned up a few times. V and J are TRBV5-1 and TRBJ2-7; 8 nucleotides line up with TRBD1. CDR3 length: 15 residues. Germline CDR1 SGHRS, CDR2 YFSETQ. Germline trimming cut 4 bases from V and 0 bases from J; bases unmatched to any gene: 6. The CDR3 DNA is TGCGCCAGCAGCCCCGGACAGGGCCTCTCCTACGAGCAGTACTTC. Protein product: CASSPGQGLSYEQYF.

This clone has just a few counts. This chain uses TRBV7-3 with TRBJ2-2; TRBD1 matches 7 bases. The CDR3 is made up of 15 amino acids. From germline, CDR1 is SGHTA and CDR2 FQGTGA. V shed 4 bases, J shed 4 bases, and the junction held 6 bases outside the gene matches. The CDR3 nucleotides are TGTGCCAGCAGCTCGATGACAGGGTCCACCGGGGAGCTGTTTTTT. It translates to CASSSMTGSTGELFF.

This clone was seen many times. The chain joins TRBV19 to TRBJ2-1; D not certain. Germline CDR1 reads LNHDA; CDR2 reads SQIVND (reference sequence). The V end was cut by 4 bases, the J end by 8 bases, with 9 bases between. The CDR3 length is 12 residues. CDR3 bases: TGTGCCAGTAGTAGATTTGCGGATGAGCAGTTCTTC. Translating it yields CASSRFADEQFF.

The rearrangement joins TRBV30 to TRBJ1-3; perhaps TRBD1 as D (6 bases). This CDR3 has 14 residues. V was shortened by 5 bases and J by 0 bases, with 11 bases between the two germline ends. Germline V gene data show CDR1 as GTSNPN and CDR2 as SVGIG (reference sequence). This chain's CDR3 is CAWGGQSSGNTIYF. For the CDR3, the DNA is TGTGCCTGGGGCGGACAGTCCTCTGGAAACACCATATATTTT.

The table lists this clone with many counts. This chain links TRBV7-9 with TRBJ2-7, with 10 bases identical to TRBD1. The CDR3 length is 14 residues. Germline V lookup: CDR1 SEHNR, CDR2 FQNEAQ (reference sequence). The V segment lost 1 base and the J segment 4 bases; nucleotides outside the gene matches: 1. This CDR3 is CASSLGQGAYEQYF. The CDR3 DNA sequence: TGTGCCAGCAGCTTAGGACAGGGGGCTTACGAGCAGTACTTC.

This clone appeared many times. V gene TRBV5-4 combines with J gene TRBJ1-2; D uncertain. The CDR3 loop spans 13 amino acids. The germline CDR1 and CDR2 sequences are SGHNT and YYREEE (reference sequence). V lost 0 bases and J 2 bases, leaving 5 bases between the germline ends. The CDR3 DNA is TGTGCCAGCAGCTTGGACAACAACTATGGCTACACCTTC. It specifies CASSLDNNYGYTF.

This chain links TRBV4-3 with TRBJ2-5; TRBD1 is a possible D gene (5 bases). CDR1 is LGHNA and CDR2 is YSLEER in the germline V gene. The CDR3 contains 16 residues. V lost 0 bases and J lost 2, with 13 bases in between. CDR3 sequence reads: CASSQDGNRQQETQYF. In DNA form, the CDR3 reads TGCGCCAGCAGCCAAGATGGGAACAGGCAACAAGAGACCCAGTACTTC.

The chain employs TRBV23-1 and TRBJ2-5, with D hard to call. TRBV23-1 is marked as an open reading frame, function uncertain. CDR3 length equals 15 residues. Deletions cut 2 bases from V and 2 bases from J, with 12 bases between. DNA for the CDR3: TGCGCCAGCAGTCAAACCCTGGGCGTACAAGAGACCCAGTACTTC. It codes for CASSQTLGVQETQYF.

This clone was seen at least ten times. The J gene is TRBJ2-1, the V gene TRBV24-1; D unclear. The CDR3 is made up of 11 amino acids. The germline V and J ends were trimmed by 2 bases and 8 bases, with 3 bases remaining between them. Germline V gene sequence: CDR1 KGHDR, CDR2 SFDVKD. The CDR3 here is CATSDSDEQFF. CDR3 nucleotides: TGTGCCACCAGTGATTCAGATGAGCAGTTCTTC.

The chain recombines TRBV7-8 with TRBJ2-3, with 7 bases matching TRBD1. With 1 base clipped from V and 1 base from J, the junction kept 2 bases outside the gene matches. This CDR3 spans 15 amino acids. CDR1 and CDR2 from the germline V gene are SGHVS and FQNEAQ. The CDR3 DNA reads TGTGCCAGCAGCTTAGTAGGGGGCCGCACAGATACGCAGTATTTT. Its protein product is CASSLVGGRTDTQYF.

This clone was picked up many times. The rearrangement links TRBV4-1 to TRBJ1-1; 7 bases fit TRBD1. Germline V lookup: CDR1 MGHRA, CDR2 YSYEKL. V trimming: 1 base; J trimming: 1 base; junction bases outside the gene matches: 6. CDR3 length: 16 amino acids. Here the CDR3 reads CASSQGRQGTNTEAFF. CDR3 sequence (DNA): TGCGCCAGCAGCCAAGGACGACAGGGCACGAACACTGAAGCTTTCTTT.